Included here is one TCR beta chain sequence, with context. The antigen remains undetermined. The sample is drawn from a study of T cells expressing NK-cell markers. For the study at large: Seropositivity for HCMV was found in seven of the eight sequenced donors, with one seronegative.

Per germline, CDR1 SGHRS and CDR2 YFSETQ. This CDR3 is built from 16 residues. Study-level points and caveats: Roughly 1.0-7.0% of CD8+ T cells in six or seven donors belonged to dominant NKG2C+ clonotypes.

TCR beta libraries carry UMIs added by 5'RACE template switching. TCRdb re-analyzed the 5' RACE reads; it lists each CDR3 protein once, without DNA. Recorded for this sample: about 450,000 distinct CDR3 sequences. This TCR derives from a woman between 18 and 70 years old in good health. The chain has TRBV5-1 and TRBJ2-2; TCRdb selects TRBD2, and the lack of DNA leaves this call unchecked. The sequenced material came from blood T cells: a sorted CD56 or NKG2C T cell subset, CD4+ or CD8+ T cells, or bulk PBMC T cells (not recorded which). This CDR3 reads CASSLETSMNTGELFF.